This T cell receptor (beta chain) was found in a study of blood T cells in healthy people across ages. Trimming took off 3 bases at V and 10 bases at J, with 16 bases between the two ends. Germline CDR1 and CDR2: SGHDN and FVKESK. The CDR3 consists of 14 residues. As to this clonotype: Its antigen remains unidentified.

Alongside a J-beta primer mix, a sample-barcoded 5' primer served in a second PCR lasting about 7 to 11 cycles. TCRdb re-called the 5' RACE reads with MiXCR, one entry per CDR3 protein. Found here are hundreds of thousands of distinct CDR3 sequences, about 34% of them singletons; the top ten hold roughly 13%. Whole-study findings and limits: While age rose, TCR beta diversity per million T cells dropped in a roughly linear way. Comparison with aged donors showed that long-lived donors had more naive CD4+ cells and higher diversity.

This TCR was recovered from a man aged 18 to 35 in good health. This chain joins TRBV14 and TRBJ2-1; weak D call: TRBD1 (6 bases). What was sequenced was blood. The CDR3 sequence: CASSHTGLTYEQFF. The DNA for the CDR3 is TGTGCCAGCAGCCATACAGGGCTGACCTACGAGCAGTTCTTC.